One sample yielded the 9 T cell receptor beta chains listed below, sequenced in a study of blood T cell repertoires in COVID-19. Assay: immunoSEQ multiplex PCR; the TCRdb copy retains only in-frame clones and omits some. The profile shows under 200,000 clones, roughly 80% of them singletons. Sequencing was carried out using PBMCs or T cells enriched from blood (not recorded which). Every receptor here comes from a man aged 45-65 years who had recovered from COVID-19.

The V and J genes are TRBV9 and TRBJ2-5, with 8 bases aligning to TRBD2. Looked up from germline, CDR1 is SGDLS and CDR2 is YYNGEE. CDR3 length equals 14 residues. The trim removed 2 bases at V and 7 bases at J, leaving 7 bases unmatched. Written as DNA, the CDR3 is TGTGCCAGCAGCGTGGCACTAGCGGAGGGGACCCAGTACTTC. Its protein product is CASSVALAEGTQYF.

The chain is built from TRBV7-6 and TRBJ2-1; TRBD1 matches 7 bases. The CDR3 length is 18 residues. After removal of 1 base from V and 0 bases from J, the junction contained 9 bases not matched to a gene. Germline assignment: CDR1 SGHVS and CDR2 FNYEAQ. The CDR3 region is CASSLDVGGPSSYNEQFF. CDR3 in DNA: TGTGCCAGCAGCTTAGACGTAGGGGGCCCCAGCTCCTACAATGAGCAGTTCTTC.

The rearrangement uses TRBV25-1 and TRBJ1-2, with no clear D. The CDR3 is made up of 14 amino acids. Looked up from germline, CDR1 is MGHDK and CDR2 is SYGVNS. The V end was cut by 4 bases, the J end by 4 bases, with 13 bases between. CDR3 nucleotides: TGTGCCAGCAGTGCCAACCCCGGGAGCTATGGCTACACCTTC. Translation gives CASSANPGSYGYTF.

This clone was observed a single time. The CDR3 spells CASSLIAGSTDTQYF. CDR3 bases: TGCGCCAGCAGCTTGATAGCGGGGTCTACAGATACGCAGTATTTT. The rearrangement joins TRBV5-1 to TRBJ2-3, with 8 positions matching TRBD2. This CDR3 has 15 amino acids. The junction had 4 bases not matched to a gene; V was cut back by 1 base and J by 3 bases. The germline gives CDR1 SGHRS, CDR2 YFSETQ. Based on the CDR3 plus reference TRBV5-1 and TRBJ2-3, the full variable domain is KAGVTQTPRYLIKTRGQQVTLSCSPISGHRSVSWYQQTPGQGLQFLFEYFSETQRNKGNFPGRFSGRQFSNSRSEMNVSTLELGDSALYLCASSLIAGSTDTQYFGPGTRLTVL.

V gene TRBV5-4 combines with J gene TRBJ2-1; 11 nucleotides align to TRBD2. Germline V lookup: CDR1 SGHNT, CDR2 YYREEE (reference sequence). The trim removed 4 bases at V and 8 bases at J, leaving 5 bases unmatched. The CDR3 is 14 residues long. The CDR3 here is CASSISGGADEQFF. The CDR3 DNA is TGTGCCAGCAGCATTAGCGGGGGGGCCGATGAGCAGTTCTTC.

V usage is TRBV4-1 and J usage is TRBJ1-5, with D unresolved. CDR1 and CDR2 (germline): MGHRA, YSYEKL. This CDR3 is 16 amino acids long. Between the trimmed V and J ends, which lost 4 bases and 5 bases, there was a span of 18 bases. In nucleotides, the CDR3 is TGCGCCAGCAGCCCCGGACTAGGGCGCGGGCATCAGCCCCAGCATTTT. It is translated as CASSPGLGRGHQPQHF.

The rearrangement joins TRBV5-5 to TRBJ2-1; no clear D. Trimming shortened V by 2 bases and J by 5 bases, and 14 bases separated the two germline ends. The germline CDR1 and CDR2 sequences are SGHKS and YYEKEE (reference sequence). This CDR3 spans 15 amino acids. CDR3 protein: CASSLRRPWDNEQFF. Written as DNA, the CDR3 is TGTGCCAGCAGCTTAAGGAGACCCTGGGACAATGAGCAGTTCTTC.

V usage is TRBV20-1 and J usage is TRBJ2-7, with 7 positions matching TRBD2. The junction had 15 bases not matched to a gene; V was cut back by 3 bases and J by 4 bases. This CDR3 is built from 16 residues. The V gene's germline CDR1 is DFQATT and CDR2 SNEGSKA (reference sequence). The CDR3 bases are TGCAGTGCTAGTATCATCGGGGGGTCGGGTTCTTACGAGCAGTACTTC. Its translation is CSASIIGGSGSYEQYF.

CDR3 residues: CASSPSSPPYGEQYF. Here the CDR3 DNA reads TGTGCCAGCAGCCCCTCTTCCCCTCCGTACGGGGAGCAGTACTTC. This sequence joins TRBV11-3 and TRBJ2-7, with D uncertain. Germline CDR1 reads SGHNT; CDR2 reads YENEEA. The CDR3 is 15 amino acids. V shed 5 bases and J shed 7 bases, with 21 bases lying between them.